These 2 T cell receptor beta chains were sequenced from one sample in a study of glioma-infiltrating T cells after dendritic cell vaccination. Sequencing was performed with immunoSEQ multiplex PCR; in TCRdb, only in-frame clones are kept and a portion is missing. Here the sample spans some 90,000 clones, approximately 75% being singletons. Time point reported: after dendritic cell vaccination, including at tumor progression/relapse. The material was blood, obtained after dendritic cell vaccination. The origin of the receptors is a human donor with glioblastoma.

The chain recombines TRBV19 with TRBJ2-3; 11 nucleotides agree with TRBD2. Losses at the gene ends were 7 bases for V and 6 bases for J; bases not matched to a gene: 6. CDR3 length equals 14 residues. Germline CDR1 and CDR2: LNHDA and SQIVND (reference sequence). The CDR3 loop is CASKTSGEGDTQYF. The CDR3 DNA sequence: TGTGCCAGTAAGACTAGCGGGGAGGGGGATACGCAGTATTTT.

CDR3 bases: TGTGCCAGTGCCCGCGGGGCCCCCCAAGATACGCAGTATTTT. Translating it yields CASARGAPQDTQYF. The rearrangement uses TRBV19 and TRBJ2-3; maybe TRBD2 (6 bases). Germline loops: CDR1 LNHDA, CDR2 SQIVND (reference sequence). The CDR3 has 14 residues. V lost 8 bases, J lost 5 bases, and 17 bases lay in between.